This TCR beta chain was recorded in a study of shared clonotypes between healthy human individuals. The repertoire was sequenced with immunoSEQ multiplex PCR; TCRdb's copy has only in-frame clones and lacks some. The sample yields around 1.4 million clones, approximately 98.5% seen once. The material sequenced was naive CD4+ T cells sorted from blood. The sample's subset: CD45RA+ positively selected. This TCR came from a man aged 25-45 years in good health.

The CDR3 is CASSLWDRGQPQHF. The CDR3 DNA reads TGTGCCAGCAGCTTGTGGGACAGGGGGCAGCCCCAGCATTTT. The chain couples TRBV5-6 to TRBJ1-5; 11 bases fit TRBD1. The CDR3 runs 14 residues. Per the germline V gene, CDR1 is SGHDT and CDR2 is YYEEEE. Trimming cost V 1 base and J 7 bases; bases outside gene matches: 1.